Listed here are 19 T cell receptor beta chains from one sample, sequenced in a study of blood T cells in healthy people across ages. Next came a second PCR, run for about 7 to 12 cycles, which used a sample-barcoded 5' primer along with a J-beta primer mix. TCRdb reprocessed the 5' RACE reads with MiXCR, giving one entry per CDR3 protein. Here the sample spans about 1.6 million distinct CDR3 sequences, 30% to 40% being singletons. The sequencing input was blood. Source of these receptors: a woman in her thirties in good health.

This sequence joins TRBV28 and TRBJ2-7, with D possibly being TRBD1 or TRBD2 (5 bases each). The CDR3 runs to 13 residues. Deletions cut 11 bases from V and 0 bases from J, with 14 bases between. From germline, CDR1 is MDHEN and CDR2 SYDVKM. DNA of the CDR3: TGTGCCCCCTCCGGGACGGCCTCCTACGAGCAGTACTTC. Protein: CAPSGTASYEQYF.

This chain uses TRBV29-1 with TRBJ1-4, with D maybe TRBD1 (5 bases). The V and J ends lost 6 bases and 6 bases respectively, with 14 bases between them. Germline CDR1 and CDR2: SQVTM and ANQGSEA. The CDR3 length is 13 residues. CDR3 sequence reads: CSVLWGGDEKLFF. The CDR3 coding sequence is TGCAGCGTACTTTGGGGGGGAGATGAAAAACTGTTTTTT.

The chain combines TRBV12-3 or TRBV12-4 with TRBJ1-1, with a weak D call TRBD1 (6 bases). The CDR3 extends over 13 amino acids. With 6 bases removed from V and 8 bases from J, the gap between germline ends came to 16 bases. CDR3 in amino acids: CASSLGAPMEAFF. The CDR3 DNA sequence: TGTGCCAGCAGCCTGGGGGCCCCAATGGAAGCTTTCTTT.

The CDR3 is CASSPAIPANTGELFF. CDR3 nucleotide sequence: TGTGCCAGCTCACCGGCGATACCCGCGAACACCGGGGAGCTGTTTTTT. The rearrangement links TRBV18 to TRBJ2-2; D is uncertain. This CDR3 spans 16 amino acids. The germline V gene has CDR1 KGHSH and CDR2 LQKENI. V was clipped by 3 bases and J by 0 bases, with 11 bases between them.

As DNA, the CDR3 is TGCAGTGCCCGAGGAGGGCCGTTAGTTGATACGCAGTATTTT. As protein: CSARGGPLVDTQYF. This chain connects TRBV20-1 to TRBJ2-3; perhaps TRBD2 as D (6 bases). The length of the CDR3 is 14 residues. Germline V CDR1 and CDR2: DFQATT, SNEGSKA (reference sequence). V was shortened by 6 bases and J by 6 bases, with 19 bases between the two germline ends.

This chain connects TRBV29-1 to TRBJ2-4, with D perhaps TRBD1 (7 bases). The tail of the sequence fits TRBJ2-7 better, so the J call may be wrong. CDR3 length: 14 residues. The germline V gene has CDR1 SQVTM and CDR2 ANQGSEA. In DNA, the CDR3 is TGCAGCGTTGTCACCAGCCAGGGGGGTATCGAGCAGTACTTC. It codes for CSVVTSQGGIEQYF.

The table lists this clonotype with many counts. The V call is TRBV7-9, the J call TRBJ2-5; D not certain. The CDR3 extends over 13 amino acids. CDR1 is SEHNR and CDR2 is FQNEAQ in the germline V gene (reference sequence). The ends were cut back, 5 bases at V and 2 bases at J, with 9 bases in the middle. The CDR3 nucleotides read TGTGCCAGCAGCCCTCGTTGGCAAGAGACCCAGTACTTC. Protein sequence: CASSPRWQETQYF.

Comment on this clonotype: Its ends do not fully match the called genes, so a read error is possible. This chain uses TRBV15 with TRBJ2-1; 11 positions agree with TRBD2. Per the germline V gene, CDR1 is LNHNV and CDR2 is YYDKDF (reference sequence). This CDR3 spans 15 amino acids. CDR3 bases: TGTGCCATCAGCAAACTAGCGGGGGATTACAATGGGCAGTTCTTC. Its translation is CAISKLAGDYNGQFF.

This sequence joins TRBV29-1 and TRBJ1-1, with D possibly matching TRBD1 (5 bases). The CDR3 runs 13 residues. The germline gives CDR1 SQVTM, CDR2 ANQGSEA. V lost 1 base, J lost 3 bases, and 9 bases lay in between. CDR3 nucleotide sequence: TGCAGCGTTGAAGTGGGGCAGGACACTGAAGCTTTCTTT. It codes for CSVEVGQDTEAFF.

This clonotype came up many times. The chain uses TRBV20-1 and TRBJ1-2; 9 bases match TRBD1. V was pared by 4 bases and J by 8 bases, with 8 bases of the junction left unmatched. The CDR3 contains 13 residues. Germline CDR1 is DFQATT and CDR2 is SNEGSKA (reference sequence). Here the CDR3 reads CSATPGQGGGYTF. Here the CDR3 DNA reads TGCAGTGCTACGCCGGGACAGGGCGGAGGCTACACCTTC.

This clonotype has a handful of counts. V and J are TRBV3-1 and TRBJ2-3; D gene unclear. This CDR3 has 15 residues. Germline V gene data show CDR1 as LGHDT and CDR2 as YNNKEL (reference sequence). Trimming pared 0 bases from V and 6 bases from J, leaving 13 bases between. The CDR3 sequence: CASSQDVRPGDTQYF. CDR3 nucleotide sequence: TGTGCCAGCAGCCAAGATGTCAGACCAGGCGATACGCAGTATTTT.

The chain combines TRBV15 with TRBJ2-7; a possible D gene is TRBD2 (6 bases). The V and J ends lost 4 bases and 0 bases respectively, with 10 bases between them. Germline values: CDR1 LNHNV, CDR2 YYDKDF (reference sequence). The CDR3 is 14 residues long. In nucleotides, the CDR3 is TGTGCCACCAGCACCGGGGGAAGCTCCTACGAGCAGTACTTC. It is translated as CATSTGGSSYEQYF.

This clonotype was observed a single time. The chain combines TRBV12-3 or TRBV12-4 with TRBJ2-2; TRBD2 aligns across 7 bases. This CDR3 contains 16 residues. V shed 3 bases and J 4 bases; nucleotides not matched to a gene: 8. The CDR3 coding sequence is TGTGCCAGCAGTTTCCGTGCGGGGGTTGGCACCGGGGAGCTGTTTTTT. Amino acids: CASSFRAGVGTGELFF.

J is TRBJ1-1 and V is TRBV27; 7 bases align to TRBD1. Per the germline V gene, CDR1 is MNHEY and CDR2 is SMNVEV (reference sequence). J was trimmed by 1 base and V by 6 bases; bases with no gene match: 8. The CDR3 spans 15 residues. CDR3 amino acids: CASRPQGIGNTEAFF. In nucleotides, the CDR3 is TGTGCCAGCAGACCACAGGGGATTGGGAACACTGAAGCTTTCTTT.

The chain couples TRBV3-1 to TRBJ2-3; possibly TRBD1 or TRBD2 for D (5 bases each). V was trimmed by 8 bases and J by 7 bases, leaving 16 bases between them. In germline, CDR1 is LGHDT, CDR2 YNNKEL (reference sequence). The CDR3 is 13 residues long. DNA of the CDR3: TGTGCCAGCCGGGACGGAAGCGGAAATACGCAGTATTTT. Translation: CASRDGSGNTQYF.

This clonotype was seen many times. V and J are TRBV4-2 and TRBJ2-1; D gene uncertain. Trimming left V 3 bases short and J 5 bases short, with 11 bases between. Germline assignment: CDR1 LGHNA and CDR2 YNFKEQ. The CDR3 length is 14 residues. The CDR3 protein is CASSQGKTNNEQFF. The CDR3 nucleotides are TGTGCCAGCAGCCAGGGGAAAACGAACAATGAGCAGTTCTTC.

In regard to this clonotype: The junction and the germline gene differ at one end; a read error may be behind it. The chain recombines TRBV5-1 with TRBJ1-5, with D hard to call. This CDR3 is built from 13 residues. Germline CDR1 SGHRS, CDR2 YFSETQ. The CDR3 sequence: CACSSLGNQPQHF. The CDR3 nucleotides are TGCGCCTGCAGCTCGTTGGGCAATCAGCCCCAGCATTTT.

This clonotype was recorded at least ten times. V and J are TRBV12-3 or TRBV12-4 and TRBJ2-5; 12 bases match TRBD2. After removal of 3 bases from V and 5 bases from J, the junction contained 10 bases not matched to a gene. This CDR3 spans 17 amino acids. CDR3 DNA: TGTGCCAGCAGTTTGACTAGCGGGAGCGACCGTGTGGAGACCCAGTACTTC. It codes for CASSLTSGSDRVETQYF.

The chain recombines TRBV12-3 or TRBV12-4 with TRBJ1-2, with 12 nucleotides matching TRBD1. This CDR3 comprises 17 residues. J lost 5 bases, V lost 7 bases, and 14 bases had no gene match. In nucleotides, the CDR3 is TGTGCCAGCACCTGGGGGGGACAGGGGGCTCAAAGGTATGGCTACACCTTC. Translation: CASTWGGQGAQRYGYTF.